This TCR beta chain came from a study of blood T cell repertoires in COVID-19. Study at large: The United States, Italy and Spain were the sources of the acute and convalescent COVID-19 samples. From T cells, B-cell-depleted T cells, or PBMCs came the material, which was cDNA or gDNA.

The CDR3 covers 16 residues. In germline, CDR1 is MNHEY, CDR2 SVGEGT. Trimming pared 2 bases from V and 7 bases from J, leaving 18 bases between. Study processing details: Reference gene primer amplification gave estimated nucleated cell counts. The protocol was immunoSEQ multiplex PCR, while the TCRdb copy is restricted to in-frame clones and leaves out a portion. V and J calls and clone size come straight from that table; D and trimming were deduced from the DNA. The table has under 250,000 clones, around nine tenths seen once. Input material: peripheral blood. This TCR was sampled from a man in his forties or fifties with acute or convalescent COVID-19. This chain joins TRBV6-2 or TRBV6-3 and TRBJ1-5; tentatively, D is TRBD1 (5 bases). This CDR3 is CASSYDGGSSGQPQHF. In nucleotides, the CDR3 is TGTGCCAGCAGTTACGATGGGGGGTCTTCGGGGCAGCCCCAGCATTTT.